The rows below give T cell receptor beta chains drawn from one sample of a study of T cells in Graves' hyperthyroidism and ophthalmopathy. MiXCR, applied by TCRdb to the multiplex PCR reads, yields one record per CDR3 protein. The profile covers around 600,000 distinct CDR3 sequences, with approximately 14% appearing a single time and approximately 12% taken by the ten largest. The specimen was blood. The receptors derive from a woman between 50 and 59 years old with Graves' ophthalmopathy. CDR3s include the opening cysteine and the closing phenylalanine or tryptophan. D genes are given only for firm matches. Only some rows state a clone size, as once, few, many or a class for expanded clones.

V gene: TRBV4-3
clone size: many
D gene: -
J gene: TRBJ2-5
CDR3 DNA: TGCGCCAGCAGCCAGTGGACCCAAGAGACCCAGTACTTC
CDR3 protein: CASSQWTQETQYF

V gene: TRBV28
clone size: many
D gene: TRBD2
J gene: TRBJ2-1
CDR3 DNA: TGTGCCAGCAGTTCAAGACCACTAGCGGGAGGCTCCTACAATGAGCAGTTCTTC
CDR3 protein: CASSSRPLAGGSYNEQFF

V gene: TRBV20-1
clone size: -
D gene: TRBD2
J gene: TRBJ2-1
CDR3 DNA: TGCAGTGCTAGATCCCGACTAGCGTACCTCAATGAGCAGTTCTTC
CDR3 protein: CSARSRLAYLNEQFF

V gene: TRBV6-2/TRBV6-3
clone size: many
D gene: TRBD2
J gene: TRBJ2-1
CDR3 DNA: TGTGCCAGCAGTTACTCGATCGCTAGCGGGGATTACAATGAGCAGTTCTTC
CDR3 protein: CASSYSIASGDYNEQFF

V gene: TRBV15
clone size: few
D gene: -
J gene: TRBJ2-5
CDR3 DNA: TGTGCCACCAGCAGAGATATGGGGATCCAAGAGACCCAGTACTTC
CDR3 protein: CATSRDMGIQETQYF

V gene: TRBV28
clone size: many
D gene: -
J gene: TRBJ2-1
CDR3 DNA: TGTGCCAGCAGTTTATTGGCTCGGCTAGCCTCCTACAATGAGCAGTTCTTC
CDR3 protein: CASSLLARLASYNEQFF

V gene: TRBV19
clone size: few
D gene: -
J gene: TRBJ2-2
CDR3 DNA: TGTGCCAGTAGTATAGATCTCCCAGGATCGGTCACCGGGGAGCTGTTTTTT
CDR3 protein: CASSIDLPGSVTGELFF

V gene: TRBV6-5
clone size: -
D gene: TRBD2
J gene: TRBJ2-7
CDR3 DNA: TGTGCCAGCAGTTACTCCGGACTAGCGGGAGGGGTCGGCGAGCAGTACTTC
CDR3 protein: CASSYSGLAGGVGEQYF

V gene: TRBV24-1
clone size: many
D gene: -
J gene: TRBJ2-3
CDR3 DNA: TGTGCCACCAGTGATTTGCAGACACCCAGCACAGATACGCAGTATTTT
CDR3 protein: CATSDLQTPSTDTQYF

V gene: TRBV28
clone size: many
D gene: -
J gene: TRBJ2-5
CDR3 DNA: TGTGCCAGCAGTTTGGGGAGGTGGGAGACCCAGTACTTC
CDR3 protein: CASSLGRWETQYF